One sample yielded the 7 T cell receptor beta chains listed below, sequenced in a study of blood T cell repertoires in COVID-19. Some clones are missing from TCRdb's copy, which holds only in-frame ones; the method was immunoSEQ multiplex PCR. Here the sample spans under 300,000 clones, about 86% being singletons. Source material: peripheral blood. Receptors were obtained from a woman in her sixties or seventies with active or convalescent COVID-19.

CDR3 DNA sequence: TGTGCCAGCAGTTACCTGCGGGGGGATGTTGCCAAAAACATTCAGTACTTC. Protein product: CASSYLRGDVAKNIQYF. J is TRBJ2-4 and V is TRBV6-2 or TRBV6-3; 8 bases are a match to TRBD2. J lost 1 base, V lost 2 bases, and 7 bases had no gene match. The germline V gene encodes CDR1 MNHEY and CDR2 SVGEGT. The CDR3 totals 17 residues.

The rearrangement links TRBV7-3 to TRBJ2-2; TRBD2 might be the D (5 bases). CDR1 is SGHTA and CDR2 is FQGTGA in the germline V gene. The V end was cut by 10 bases, the J end by 3 bases, with 9 bases between. The CDR3 has 12 amino acids. CDR3 in DNA: TGTGCCACCCGGGGAGACACCGGGGAGCTGTTTTTT. As protein: CATRGDTGELFF.

This sequence joins TRBV5-4 and TRBJ2-1; 11 bases line up with TRBD1. CDR1 is SGHNT, CDR2 YYREEE, per germline (reference sequence). This CDR3 spans 18 amino acids. V shed 3 bases, J shed 5 bases, and the junction held 13 bases outside the gene matches. The CDR3 DNA reads as TGTGCCAGCAGCTCGTTGAACATAGGGGACAGGGGGAACAATGAGCAGTTCTTC. The encoded protein is CASSSLNIGDRGNNEQFF. Full variable domain (rest looked up from reference TRBV5-4 and TRBJ2-1): ETGVTQSPTHLIKTRGQQVTLRCSSQSGHNTVSWYQQALGQGPQFIFQYYREEENGRGNFPPRFSGLQFPNYSSELNVNALELDDSALYLCASSSLNIGDRGNNEQFFGPGTRLTVL.

V gene TRBV6-1 combines with J gene TRBJ1-2; no firm D call. CDR3 length equals 14 residues. Germline lookup yields CDR1 MNHNS and CDR2 SASEGT. Trimming pared 3 bases from V and 4 bases from J, leaving 12 bases between. DNA for the CDR3: TGTGCCAGCAGTGAGGAGTTACACATCTATGGCTACACCTTC. Protein product: CASSEELHIYGYTF.

V gene TRBV6-6 combines with J gene TRBJ1-5, with a tentative D call TRBD1 (5 bases). The CDR3 has 12 amino acids. Trimming left V 5 bases short and J 11 bases short, with 13 bases between. Per germline, CDR1 MNHNY and CDR2 SVGAGI (reference sequence). The CDR3 region has the DNA TGTGCCAGCAGTCGAGCGACAGCCTCCCAGCATTTT. This translates into CASSRATASQHF.

The chain is built from TRBV10-3 and TRBJ2-1; TRBD1 matches 10 bases. V trimming: 4 bases; J trimming: 4 bases; junction bases outside the gene matches: 10. This CDR3 contains 17 residues. Per the germline V gene, CDR1 is ENHRY and CDR2 is SYGVKD. For the CDR3, the DNA is TGTGCCATCAGTGCGCTGGGACAGGGGTCCCCGTACAATGAGCAGTTCTTC. This codes for CAISALGQGSPYNEQFF.

This clone came up once. This chain joins TRBV7-2 and TRBJ1-4, with D perhaps TRBD1 (6 bases). Germline V lookup: CDR1 SGHTA, CDR2 FQGNSA. This CDR3 has 15 residues. V lost 8 bases and J lost 8, with 21 bases in between. The CDR3 coding sequence is TGTGCCAGCTCTCTACAGGGCCTCTTAGGGGAAAAACTGTTTTTT. Its protein is CASSLQGLLGEKLFF. The full variable domain, rest sourced from reference TRBV7-2 and TRBJ1-4, is GAGVSQSPSNKVTEKGKDVELRCDPISGHTALYWYRQSLGQGLEFLIYFQGNSAPDKSGLPSDRFSAERTGGSVSTLTIQRTQQEDSAVYLCASSLQGLLGEKLFFGSGTQLSVL.